This T cell receptor (beta chain) was found in a study of blood T cell repertoires in COVID-19. The wider study: Specimens from acute and convalescent COVID-19 originated in the United States, Italy and Spain. From T cells, B-cell-depleted T cells, or PBMCs came the material, which was cDNA or gDNA.

The protocol was immunoSEQ multiplex PCR, while the TCRdb copy is restricted to in-frame clones and leaves out a portion. The sample lists some 530,000 clones, less than 90% seen once, with roughly 8.5% in the top ten. Per germline, CDR1 MNHEY and CDR2 SVGAGI. V was shortened by 6 bases and J by 7 bases, with 15 bases between the two germline ends. This CDR3 has 13 residues. V and J are TRBV6-5 and TRBJ1-1; D remains unclear. Material for sequencing was PBMCs or T cells enriched from blood (not recorded which). The sequence was obtained from a woman aged 55-70 years who had recovered from COVID-19. The CDR3, as DNA: TGTGCCAGCAGCTATTCTCCAATAATTGAAGCTTTCTTT. Protein sequence: CASSYSPIIEAFF.